This T cell receptor (beta chain) was obtained from a study of tumor-infiltrating lymphocytes in primary liver carcinoma. General study results and limits: A small share of top clones, only about 7-24%, was found in all five tumor regions. Significantly greater top-250-clone fractions characterized tumors relative to blood (p = 0.039).

This CDR3 has 15 amino acids. Germline trimming cut 3 bases from V and 7 bases from J; bases unmatched to any gene: 12. CDR1 SGHVS and CDR2 FQNEAQ come from the germline V gene. cDNA specific to TCR beta was made from 450 to 650 ng of total RNA, with a constant-region primer employed for priming. Library construction for TCR beta comprised three nested multiplex PCR rounds performed with slightly modified ARM-PCR. Forward primers for TRBV1-TRBV30 and a C-beta reverse primer served the first two PCR rounds, at approximately 10 cycles each. TCRdb re-called the multiplex PCR reads with MiXCR, one entry per CDR3 protein. The table has fewer than 200,000 distinct CDR3 sequences, around four fifths seen once. Points on this clonotype: Antigen: not known.

Co-extraction of RNA and DNA was performed on about 19-32 mg of unsorted bulk tissue. HBV chronically infected the treatment-naive patients. The sample consisted of tumor tissue from primary liver carcinoma. The chain has TRBV7-8 and TRBJ2-7; 7 bases map to TRBD2. This TCR came from a middle-aged man with primary liver carcinoma and hepatitis B virus infection. The CDR3 DNA reads TGTGCCAGCAGCTTCCAGTGGGACTACCATAAAGAGCAGTACTTC. Protein sequence: CASSFQWDYHKEQYF.